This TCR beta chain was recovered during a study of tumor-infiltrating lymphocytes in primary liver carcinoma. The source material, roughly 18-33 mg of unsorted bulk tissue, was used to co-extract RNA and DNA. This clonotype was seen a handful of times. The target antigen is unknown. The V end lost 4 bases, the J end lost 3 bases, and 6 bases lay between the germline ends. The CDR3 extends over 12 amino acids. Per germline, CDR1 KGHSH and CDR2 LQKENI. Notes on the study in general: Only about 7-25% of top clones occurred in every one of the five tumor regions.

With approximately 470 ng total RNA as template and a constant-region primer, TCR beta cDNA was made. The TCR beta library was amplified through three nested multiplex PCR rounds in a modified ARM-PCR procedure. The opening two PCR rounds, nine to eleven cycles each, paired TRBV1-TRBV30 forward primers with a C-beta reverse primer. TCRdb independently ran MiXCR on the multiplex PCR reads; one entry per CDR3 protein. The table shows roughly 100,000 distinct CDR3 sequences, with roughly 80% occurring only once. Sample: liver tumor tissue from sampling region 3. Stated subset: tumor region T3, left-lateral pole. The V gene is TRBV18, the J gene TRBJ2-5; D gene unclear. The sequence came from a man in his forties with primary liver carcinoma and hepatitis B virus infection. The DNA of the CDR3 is TGTGCCAGCTCACTAATTGAAGAGACCCAGTACTTC. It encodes CASSLIEETQYF.